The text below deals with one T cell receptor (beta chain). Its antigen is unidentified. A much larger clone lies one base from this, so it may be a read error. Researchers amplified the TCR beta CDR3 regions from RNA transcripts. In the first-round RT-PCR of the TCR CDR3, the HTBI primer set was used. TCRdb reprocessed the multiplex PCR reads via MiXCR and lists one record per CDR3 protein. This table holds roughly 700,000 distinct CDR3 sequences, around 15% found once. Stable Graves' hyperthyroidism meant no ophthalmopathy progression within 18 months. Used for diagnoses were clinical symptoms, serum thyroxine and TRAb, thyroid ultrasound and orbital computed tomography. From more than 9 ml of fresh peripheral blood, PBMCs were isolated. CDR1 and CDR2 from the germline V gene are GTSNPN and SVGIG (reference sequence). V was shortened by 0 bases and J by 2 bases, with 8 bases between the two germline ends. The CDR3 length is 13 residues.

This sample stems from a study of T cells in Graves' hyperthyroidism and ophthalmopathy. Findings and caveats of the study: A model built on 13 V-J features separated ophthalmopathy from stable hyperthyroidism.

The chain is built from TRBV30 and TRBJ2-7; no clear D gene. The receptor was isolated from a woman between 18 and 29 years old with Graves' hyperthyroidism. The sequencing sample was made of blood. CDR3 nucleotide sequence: TGTGCCTGGAGTGTTATGCCCCCCTACGAGCAGTACTTC. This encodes CAWSVMPPYEQYF.